This T cell receptor (beta chain) comes out of a study of Ad26.COV2.S vaccination and SARS-CoV-2 variants. Study details: Each vaccinee took Ad26.COV2.S intramuscularly, once or twice 56 days apart.

Stated treatment: 15 to 20 received Ad26.COV2.S at low or high dose, single or two shots; 5 received placebo; per-sample allocation not given. Specimens were obtained on day 63 following the first vaccine or placebo injection. Trimming removed 4 bases from V and 3 bases from J, with 2 bases in between. Germline V gene data show CDR1 as LGHDT and CDR2 as YNNKEL (reference sequence). The CDR3 sequence is 11 residues long. For this clone: What it binds is unknown. The same CDR3 can be traced to other DNA sequences in this sample.

Findings and limits, study-wide: Comparability of non-spike TCR breadth was observed across vaccine and placebo recipients. Analyses that measured TCR breadth and depth may have underestimated total T cell responses.

Generated by immunoSEQ multiplex PCR, the TCRdb table keeps only in-frame clones and is missing some. The table shows under 300,000 clones, with around nine tenths occurring only once. The source material was peripheral blood, sampled in a trial of Ad26.COV2.S vaccine versus placebo. This clonotype originated in a person between 18 and 60 years old who received the Ad26.COV2.S COVID-19 vaccine or a placebo. The chain recombines TRBV3-1 (or the pseudogene TRBV3-2) with TRBJ2-3; D gene ambiguous. The DNA of the CDR3 is TGTGCCAGCAGCCTTACAGATACGCAGTATTTT. Translation: CASSLTDTQYF.